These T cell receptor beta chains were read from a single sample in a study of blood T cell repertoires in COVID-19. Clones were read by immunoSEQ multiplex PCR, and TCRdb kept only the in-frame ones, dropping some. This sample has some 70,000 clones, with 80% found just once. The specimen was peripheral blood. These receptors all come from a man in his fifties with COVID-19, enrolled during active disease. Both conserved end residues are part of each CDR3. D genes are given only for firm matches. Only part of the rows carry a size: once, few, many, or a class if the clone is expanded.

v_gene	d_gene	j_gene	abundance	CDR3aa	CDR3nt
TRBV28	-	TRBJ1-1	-	CASSPFDSEAFF	TGTGCCAGCAGTCCCTTCGACAGTGAAGCTTTCTTT
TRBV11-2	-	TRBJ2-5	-	CASSLTGRETQYF	TGTGCCAGCAGCTTAACAGGGAGAGAGACCCAGTACTTC
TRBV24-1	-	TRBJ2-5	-	CATATGSKTQYF	TGTGCCACCGCTACAGGGTCGAAGACCCAGTACTTC
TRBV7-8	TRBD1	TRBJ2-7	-	CASSPTGTGYYEQYF	TGTGCCAGCAGCCCGACCGGGACAGGCTATTACGAGCAGTACTTC
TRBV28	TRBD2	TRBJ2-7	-	CASSLQPSGLTYEQYF	TGTGCCAGCAGTTTACAGCCTAGCGGGCTTACCTACGAGCAGTACTTC
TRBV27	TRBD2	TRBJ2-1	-	CASSLEVAGGPISYNEQFF	TGTGCCAGCAGTTTAGAGGTAGCGGGAGGCCCAATCTCCTACAATGAGCAGTTCTTC
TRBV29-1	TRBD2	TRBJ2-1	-	CSVESRGLAGGGEQFF	TGCAGCGTTGAATCCCGGGGACTAGCGGGAGGCGGTGAGCAGTTCTTC
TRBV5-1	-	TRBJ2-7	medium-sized	CASSESGGQGGWSSYEQYF	TGCGCCAGCAGCGAGTCGGGAGGACAGGGTGGGTGGAGCTCCTACGAGCAGTACTTC
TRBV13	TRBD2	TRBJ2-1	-	CASSSIGTSGPSSSYNEQFF	TGTGCCAGCAGCTCTATCGGGACTAGCGGGCCATCGAGCTCCTACAATGAGCAGTTCTTC
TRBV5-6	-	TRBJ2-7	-	CASTRDTYEQYF	TGTGCCAGCACCCGGGACACTTACGAGCAGTACTTC
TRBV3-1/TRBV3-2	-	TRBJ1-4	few	CASSQGGDEKLFF	TGTGCCAGCAGCCAAGGCGGAGATGAAAAACTGTTTTTT
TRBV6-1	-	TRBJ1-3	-	CASSEVGSGNTIYF	TGTGCCAGCAGTGAAGTTGGGAGTGGAAACACCATATATTTT
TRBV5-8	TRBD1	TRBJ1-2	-	CASTHRDRGLYGYTF	TGTGCCAGCACTCACCGGGACAGGGGGCTCTATGGCTACACCTTC
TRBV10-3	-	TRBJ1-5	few	CAISETSGPQHF	TGTGCCATCAGTGAGACTTCGGGGCCCCAGCATTTT
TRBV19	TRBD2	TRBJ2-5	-	CASSAGLAGMWETQYF	TGTGCCAGTAGTGCAGGACTAGCGGGAATGTGGGAGACCCAGTACTTC
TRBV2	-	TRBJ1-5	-	CASKEQSNSNQPQHF	TGTGCCAGCAAGGAGCAGAGTAATAGCAATCAGCCCCAGCATTTT
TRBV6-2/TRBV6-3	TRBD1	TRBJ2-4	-	CASSRQGNIQYF	TGTGCCAGCAGCCGACAGGGGAACATTCAGTACTTC
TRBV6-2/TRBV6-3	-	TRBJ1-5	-	CASSYSTGGMNQPQHF	TGTGCCAGCAGTTACTCGACCGGGGGGATGAATCAGCCCCAGCATTTT
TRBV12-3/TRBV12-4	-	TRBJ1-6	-	CASSWRGNSPLHF	TGTGCCAGCAGTTGGAGGGGTAACTCACCCCTCCACTTT
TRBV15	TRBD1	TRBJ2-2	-	CATSRGDRANTGELFF	TGTGCCACCAGCAGAGGGGACAGGGCGAACACCGGGGAGCTGTTTTTT
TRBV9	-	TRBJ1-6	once	CASSVGKGGRSPLHF	TGTGCCAGCAGCGTAGGGAAAGGGGGTAGGTCACCCCTCCACTTT
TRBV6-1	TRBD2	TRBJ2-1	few	CASSEELAGGNEQFF	TGTGCCAGCAGTGAAGAACTAGCGGGAGGGAATGAGCAGTTCTTC
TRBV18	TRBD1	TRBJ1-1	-	CASSRGQGLNTEAFF	TGTGCCAGCTCAAGAGGACAGGGACTGAACACTGAAGCTTTCTTT
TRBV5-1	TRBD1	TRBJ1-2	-	CASSEQGITYGYTF	TGCGCCAGCAGCGAACAGGGGATTACCTATGGCTACACCTTC
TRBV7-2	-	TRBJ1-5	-	CASSFTSSGVHQPQHF	TGTGCCAGCAGCTTTACGTCTTCAGGGGTCCATCAGCCCCAGCATTTT
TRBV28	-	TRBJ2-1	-	CASSFPHALRQGLLRLDEQFF	TGTGCCAGCAGTTTTCCTCACGCGTTACGCCAGGGGCTTCTCCGGTTGGATGAGCAGTTCTTC
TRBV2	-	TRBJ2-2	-	CASSEVPRAGELFF	TGTGCCAGCAGTGAAGTCCCCAGGGCCGGGGAGCTGTTTTTT
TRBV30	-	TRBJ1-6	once	CAWKVGGDSPLHF	TGTGCCTGGAAAGTAGGGGGAGATTCACCCCTCCACTTT
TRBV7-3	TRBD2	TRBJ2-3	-	CASSLQRGTDTQYF	TGTGCCAGCAGCTTACAGCGGGGGACAGATACGCAGTATTTT
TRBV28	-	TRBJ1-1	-	CASSLQALNTEAFF	TGTGCCAGCAGTCTCCAGGCTTTGAACACTGAAGCTTTCTTT
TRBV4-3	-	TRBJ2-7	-	CASSQDLASYYYEQYF	TGCGCCAGCAGCCAAGATTTGGCTAGCTACTACTACGAGCAGTACTTC
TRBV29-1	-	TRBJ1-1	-	CSVAQTANTEAFF	TGCAGCGTTGCCCAGACAGCAAACACTGAAGCTTTCTTT
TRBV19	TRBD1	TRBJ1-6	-	CASRPNPTGVDSPLHF	TGTGCCAGTAGGCCTAACCCGACAGGGGTCGATTCACCCCTCCACTTT
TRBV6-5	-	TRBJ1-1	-	CASSLWAGKNTEAFF	TGTGCCAGCAGTCTTTGGGCCGGGAAGAACACTGAAGCTTTCTTT
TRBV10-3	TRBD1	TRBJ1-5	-	CAISDRGSNQPQHF	TGTGCCATCAGTGACAGGGGGAGCAATCAGCCCCAGCATTTT